This entry lists 23 T cell receptor beta chains sequenced from one sample in a study of HIV-infected children after antiretroviral therapy interruption. A 3' RACE protocol on RNA, with unique molecular identifiers, produced the TCR library. In TCRdb, the 3' RACE reads were re-called with MiXCR into one record per CDR3 protein. Among 30,000 to 40,000 distinct CDR3 sequences listed, just over 6.5% were seen once. Treatment given: PENTA 11 planned treatment interruption arm or continuous ART arm. The sample here was CD45RA+ CD4+ T cells from PBMCs, pooled from several time points, taken from a donor given antiretroviral therapy, either interrupted or continuous. Subset defined: naive CD4+ CD45RA+ CD45RO- T cells. The receptors were gathered from a pool of human donors with HIV.

This clonotype was found many times. The V and J genes are TRBV28 and TRBJ2-5, with unresolved D. V was trimmed by 1 base and J by 1 base, leaving 13 bases between them. The CDR3 contains 16 residues. Germline V lookup: CDR1 MDHEN, CDR2 SYDVKM. In DNA form, the CDR3 reads TGTGCCAGCAGTTTATTGTTTGGGCCAACCCAAGAGACCCAGTACTTC. Translating it yields CASSLLFGPTQETQYF.

Turning to this clonotype: This sequence may be a read error, since a much larger clone differs from it by one base. The CDR3 coding sequence is TGTGCCATCAGTGAGTCTAGGGTGAGCAATCAGCCCCAGAATTTT. Its translation is CAISESRVSNQPQNF. The chain joins TRBV10-3 to TRBJ1-5, with unresolved D. CDR1 ENHRY and CDR2 SYGVKD come from the germline V gene. This CDR3 spans 15 amino acids.

This clonotype is labeled as medium-sized. One junction end disagrees with the germline gene, perhaps due to a read error. The rearrangement joins TRBV28 to TRBJ2-5; 9 nucleotides match TRBD1. Germline V gene lookup returns CDR1 MDHEN and CDR2 SYDVKM. The CDR3 contains 14 residues. CDR3 amino acids: CASSLGTGSDTQYF. As DNA, the CDR3 is TGTGCTAGCAGTTTGGGGACAGGGTCAGACACCCAGTACTTT.

This clonotype was detected many times. This chain links TRBV7-6 with TRBJ2-2, with D tentatively TRBD2 (5 bases). The CDR3 consists of 15 residues. Trimming took 5 bases from V and 4 from J, leaving 14 bases between them. Germline V gene data show CDR1 as SGHVS and CDR2 as FNYEAQ. The CDR3 is CASSPGLASTGELFF. The CDR3 DNA follows: TGTGCCAGCAGCCCCGGACTGGCGAGCACCGGGGAGCTGTTTTTT.

This clonotype was counted many times. The J gene is TRBJ2-1, the V gene TRBV7-2, with 7 nucleotides matching TRBD2. CDR3 size: 15 residues. Germline V lookup: CDR1 SGHTA, CDR2 FQGNSA. After removal of 3 bases from V and 9 bases from J, the junction contained 11 bases not matched to a gene. The CDR3 loop is CASSLSGGGIGEQFF. The CDR3 DNA reads as TGTGCCAGCAGCTTGTCGGGCGGGGGTATCGGTGAGCAGTTCTTC.

This clonotype was picked up many times. The CDR3 reads CATSSRDTGGKAFF. CDR3 in DNA: TGTGCCACCTCGTCCCGGGACACGGGCGGAAAAGCTTTCTTT. The chain joins TRBV27 to TRBJ1-1, with a weak D call TRBD1 (6 bases). From germline, CDR1 is MNHEY and CDR2 SMNVEV (reference sequence). The V gene lost 10 bases and the J gene lost 9 bases, with 24 bases spanning the gap. The CDR3 extends over 14 amino acids.

This clonotype occurred a few times. This chain uses TRBV10-3 with TRBJ2-5; 10 nucleotides align to TRBD1. CDR1 is ENHRY, CDR2 SYGVKD, per germline. The CDR3 runs 16 residues. V was clipped by 6 bases and J by 3 bases; unmatched bases: 10. CDR3 DNA: TGTGCCATCAGCTTAGCCAGACAGGGGGCCAAAGAGACCCAGTACTTC. Amino acid sequence: CAISLARQGAKETQYF.

Judged by abundance, this clonotype is medium-sized (0.01 to 0.1%). This rearrangement joins TRBV6-1 to TRBJ2-1, with no clear D. The CDR3 loop spans 11 amino acids. Trimming shortened V by 7 bases and J by 8 bases, and 9 bases separated the two germline ends. Germline V CDR1 and CDR2: MNHNS, SASEGT. The CDR3 DNA follows: TGTGCCAGCATCGCTATTCATGAGCAGTTCTTC. Amino acid sequence: CASIAIHEQFF.

This clonotype was seen at least ten times. The CDR3 nucleotides are TGCAGCGTTAACGACAGGGTTTTGGAAGAGACCCAGTACTTC. As protein: CSVNDRVLEETQYF. The chain has TRBV29-1 and TRBJ2-5, with TRBD1 matching over 7 bases. Germline V lookup: CDR1 SQVTM, CDR2 ANQGSEA. The CDR3 totals 14 residues. V gave up 5 bases and J gave up 3 bases; unmatched junction bases: 9.

This clonotype occurred many times. At one of its ends the junction is not consistent with the germline gene, which may arise from a read error. This sequence joins TRBV7-9 and TRBJ2-3, with 10 bases that match TRBD2. Germline assignment: CDR1 SEHNR and CDR2 FQNEAQ (reference sequence). The CDR3 runs 15 residues. The CDR3 sequence is CASSIAGGGTDTQYF. Written as DNA, the CDR3 is TGTGCCAGCAGCATAGCGGGAGGCGGCACAGATACGCAGTATTTT.

A few counts support this clonotype. This chain uses TRBV7-3 with TRBJ1-1; no definite D call. Germline values: CDR1 SGHTA, CDR2 FQGTGA. Deletions cut 1 base from V and 1 base from J, with 4 bases between. This CDR3 comprises 13 residues. The CDR3 DNA sequence: TGTGCCAGCAGCTTAAGGGAGAACACTGAAGCTTTCTTT. Translated, it gives CASSLRENTEAFF.

This clonotype came up many times. The chain recombines TRBV27 with TRBJ1-3; D gene uncertain. Trimming removed 6 bases at V and 0 bases at J, with 12 bases between. The CDR3 is 15 amino acids. Germline CDR1 and CDR2: MNHEY and SMNVEV (reference sequence). Here the CDR3 DNA reads TGTGCCAGCAGGCAGATCTCCGGCTCTGGAAACACCATATATTTT. Protein: CASRQISGSGNTIYF.

This clonotype has ten or more counts. J is TRBJ2-5 and V is TRBV7-9; possible D gene TRBD2, 5 bases. Germline V lookup: CDR1 SEHNR, CDR2 FQNEAQ (reference sequence). V lost 3 bases, J lost 5 bases, and 16 bases lay in between. The CDR3 is made up of 15 amino acids. The CDR3 nucleotides read TGTGCCAGCAGCTTTAACGGACTCCCGACGGAGACCCAGTACTTC. Its protein is CASSFNGLPTETQYF.

This clonotype was counted many times. V gene TRBV20-1 combines with J gene TRBJ1-6, with D perhaps TRBD1 (5 bases). Germline assignment: CDR1 DFQATT and CDR2 SNEGSKA (reference sequence). V gave up 1 base and J gave up 7 bases, with 11 bases separating them. The CDR3 length is 14 residues. CDR3 protein: CSARVGQGNSPLHF. Here the CDR3 DNA reads TGCAGTGCTAGAGTGGGGCAGGGAAATTCACCCCTCCACTTT.

This clonotype was seen many times. This chain connects TRBV29-1 to TRBJ2-3; perhaps TRBD1 as D (6 bases). The CDR3 covers 14 residues. Germline V gene lookup returns CDR1 SQVTM and CDR2 ANQGSEA. Trimming took off 7 bases at V and 1 base at J, with 15 bases between the two ends. The CDR3 DNA is TGCAGCGCCTCAGGGGTAGGCGGCACAGATACGCAGTATTTT. Protein sequence: CSASGVGGTDTQYF.

Only a few counts were recorded for this clonotype. This chain connects TRBV2 to TRBJ2-1, with 8 bases that match TRBD1. Trimming cost V 1 base and J 7 bases; bases outside gene matches: 6. From germline, CDR1 is SNHLY and CDR2 FYNNEI. The CDR3 runs 15 residues. CDR3: CASSEGQGAGNEQFF. The CDR3 DNA sequence: TGTGCCAGCAGTGAAGGTCAGGGGGCAGGTAATGAGCAGTTCTTC.

This clonotype came up many times. CDR3 nucleotides: TGTGCCAGCAGCGTAAGAGACAGGGACTCTGGAAACACCATATATTTT. This gives the protein CASSVRDRDSGNTIYF. This chain uses TRBV9 with TRBJ1-3, with TRBD1 matching 7 bases. Germline CDR1 and CDR2: SGDLS and YYNGEE. This CDR3 region has 16 residues. J was trimmed by 0 bases and V by 1 base; bases with no gene match: 4.

The V gene is TRBV28, the J gene TRBJ1-2, with D unresolved. This CDR3 is built from 12 residues. Trimming pared 4 bases from V and 6 bases from J, leaving 9 bases between. Germline assignment: CDR1 MDHEN and CDR2 SYDVKM. DNA of the CDR3: TGTGCCAGCAGTTATCCCCCCGATGGCTACACCTTC. Encoded protein: CASSYPPDGYTF.

The chain couples TRBV2 to TRBJ2-7; the D gene could be TRBD1 or TRBD2 (6 bases each). V shed 7 bases and J shed 4 bases, with 14 bases lying between them. Germline values: CDR1 SNHLY, CDR2 FYNNEI. The CDR3 covers 13 residues. The CDR3 DNA reads as TGTGCCAGCAATCAGGGGAGGTTGTACGAGCAGTACTTC. This gives the protein CASNQGRLYEQYF.

This clonotype has just a few counts. The chain recombines TRBV19 with TRBJ2-6, with a possible D match to TRBD1 (6 bases). Between the trimmed V and J ends, which lost 6 bases and 4 bases, there was a span of 13 bases. Germline values: CDR1 LNHDA, CDR2 SQIVND (reference sequence). The length of the CDR3 is 15 residues. Here the CDR3 reads CASSLTGSGANVLTF. CDR3 DNA: TGTGCCAGTAGCCTTACAGGGTCCGGGGCCAACGTCCTGACTTTC.

The J gene is TRBJ2-2, the V gene TRBV5-5; the D is unclear. The CDR3 has 13 residues. V lost 2 bases to trimming and J lost 2 bases, with 4 bases between them. Germline V gives CDR1 SGHKS, CDR2 YYEKEE (reference sequence). CDR3 in DNA: TGTGCCAGCAGCTTTCCCAACACCGGGGAGCTGTTTTTT. This translates into CASSFPNTGELFF.

This clonotype was counted between two and nine times. V is TRBV20-1 and J is TRBJ1-6; no reliable D call. The CDR3 has 15 amino acids. Germline V lookup: CDR1 DFQATT, CDR2 SNEGSKA (reference sequence). V lost 6 bases, J lost 0 bases, and 12 bases lay in between. The CDR3 reads CSAKGYFSYNSPLHF. The CDR3 DNA sequence: TGCAGTGCAAAAGGGTATTTCTCCTATAATTCACCCCTCCACTTT.

This clonotype was observed at least ten times. The V call is TRBV18, the J call TRBJ2-7; TRBD2 matches 12 bases. V gave up 6 bases and J gave up 5 bases; unmatched junction bases: 5. The CDR3 is 14 residues long. Germline V CDR1 and CDR2: KGHSH, LQKENI. The CDR3 is CASSQGLAGDEQYF. CDR3 bases: TGTGCCAGCTCCCAGGGACTAGCGGGCGACGAGCAGTACTTC.